This T cell receptor (beta chain) comes out of a study of cytomegalovirus exposure and HLA in healthy donors. For this clone: The antigen remains undetermined.

The data were produced by immunoSEQ multiplex PCR, yet TCRdb's version contains in-frame clones alone and is incomplete. The repertoire holds 130,000 to 150,000 clones, with approximately 92% as singletons. While the first cohort had around 700 subjects, the donors belonged to the separate validation cohort of roughly 130 subjects. Whole-study results and caveats: Under in vitro conditions, three CMV-associated chains were confirmed as specific for CMV antigens. Across donors, most TCRs were seen rarely, yet some public ones were widespread.

The TCR was taken from a woman aged 18-29 years in good health and CMV-seropositive. The sample was PBMCs.

The CDR3: CASKGLAGADTSYNEQFF. The DNA for the CDR3 is TGTGCCTCGAAGGGACTAGCGGGGGCCGATACCTCCTACAATGAGCAGTTCTTC. The chain links TRBV18 to TRBJ2-1, with 14 bases matching TRBD2. The junction had 12 bases not matched to a gene; V was cut back by 11 bases and J by 0 bases. This CDR3 region has 18 residues. The germline V gene has CDR1 KGHSH and CDR2 LQKENI.